A selection of T cell receptor beta chains follows, all from one sample in a study of brain T cells in children with intractable seizures. Generated by immunoSEQ multiplex PCR, the TCRdb table keeps only in-frame clones and is missing some. The data hold approximately 41,000 clones, with approximately 92% observed a single time. The source material was peripheral blood, sampled at surgery. All receptors come from a girl aged 2 to 10 with tuberous sclerosis and intractable seizures. CDR3s include the opening cysteine and the closing phenylalanine or tryptophan. D genes are given only for firm matches. Size is omitted from some rows. Given values are once, few, many or a class for expanded clones.

>TRBV7-6|-|TRBJ1-1|-
TGTGCCAGCAGCGCCAGGGCTTCTATGAACACTGAAGCTTTCTTT
CASSARASMNTEAFF
>TRBV3-1/TRBV3-2|TRBD1|TRBJ1-3|-
TGTGCCAGCAGCCCCCGGGACAGGGGAAACACCATATATTTT
CASSPRDRGNTIYF
>TRBV5-1|TRBD2|TRBJ2-7|-
TGCGCCAGCAGCGCGGGACTAGCGGGGGGGTACGAGCAGTACTTC
CASSAGLAGGYEQYF
>TRBV23-1|-|TRBJ1-2|-
TGCGCCAGCAGTCAATATCAGGGGAGCTATGGCTACACCTTC
CASSQYQGSYGYTF
>TRBV3-1/TRBV3-2|-|TRBJ1-2|-
TGTGCCAGCAGCCCGAACAGGGTCTATGGCTACACCTTC
CASSPNRVYGYTF
>TRBV3-1/TRBV3-2|TRBD1|TRBJ1-2|once
TGTGCCAGCAGCCCCCAGGACAGGGGAGGCTATGGCTACACCTTC
CASSPQDRGGYGYTF
>TRBV7-9|TRBD1|TRBJ2-6|-
TGTGCCAGCAGCTTAGCCCCGACAGGGGTAACCTCTGGGGCCAACGTCCTGACTTTC
CASSLAPTGVTSGANVLTF
>TRBV25-1|-|TRBJ2-2|-
TGTGCCAGCAGTGAACCTCCGGGCCCCAACACCGGGGAGCTGTTTTTT
CASSEPPGPNTGELFF
>TRBV9|-|TRBJ2-3|-
TGTGCCAGTTCGACAGCTTCAGATACGCAGTATTTT
CASSTASDTQYF
>TRBV19|TRBD2|TRBJ2-1|-
TGTGCCAGTAGTATGAGCGGGGAAGACAATGAGCAGTTCTTC
CASSMSGEDNEQFF
>TRBV6-5|-|TRBJ1-5|-
TGTGCCAGCAGACTTTATAGCAATCAGCCCCAGCATTTT
CASRLYSNQPQHF
>TRBV15|-|TRBJ1-2|-
TGTGCCACCAGCAGAGAAAGTTTCTATGGCTACACCTTC
CATSRESFYGYTF
>TRBV6-5|TRBD1|TRBJ1-2|-
TGTGCCAGCGTTTCGACAGGGGACCCCTACACCTTC
CASVSTGDPYTF
>TRBV5-6|TRBD1|TRBJ2-3|-
TGTGCCAGCAGCTTGTGCGGCAGGGGGCAAGCAGATACGCAGTATTTT
CASSLCGRGQADTQYF
>TRBV5-1|-|TRBJ2-5|-
TGCGCCAGCAGCTTGCCAGGGGAGGAGACCCAGTACTTC
CASSLPGEETQYF
>TRBV3-1/TRBV3-2|-|TRBJ1-2|-
TGTGCCAGCAGCCAAGATCCCGACAGCGCCTCTATGGGCTACACCTTC
CASSQDPDSASMGYTF
>TRBV12-3/TRBV12-4|TRBD1|TRBJ1-4|-
TGTGCCAGCAGTACCCAGGGGGGTGAAAAACTGTTTTTT
CASSTQGGEKLFF
>TRBV30|TRBD1|TRBJ1-2|-
TGTGCCTGGAGCTACAGGGGATCGGGTGGCTACACCTTC
CAWSYRGSGGYTF
>TRBV4-1|TRBD1|TRBJ1-3|-
TGCGCCAGCAGCCGACTTACAGGGGGCGTTGGAAACACCATATATTTT
CASSRLTGGVGNTIYF